A selection of T cell receptor beta chains follows, all from one sample in a study of T cells in Graves' hyperthyroidism and ophthalmopathy. MiXCR, applied by TCRdb to the multiplex PCR reads, yields one record per CDR3 protein. The data contain about 360,000 distinct CDR3 sequences, over 10% of them singletons. The source material was blood. These TCRs come from a woman aged 18-35 years with Graves' hyperthyroidism. Both conserved end residues are part of each CDR3. A D gene is named only where the DNA matches it firmly. Expanded clones get a size class; other rows say once, few or many, or leave the size out.

V gene: TRBV28; clone size: many; J gene: TRBJ1-6; D gene: TRBD1; CDR3 DNA: TGTGCCAGCAGGAGGGACAGGGGACAAAATAATTCACCCCTCCACTTT; CDR3 protein: CASRRDRGQNNSPLHF
V gene: TRBV9; clone size: -; J gene: TRBJ2-4; D gene: -; CDR3 DNA: TGTGCCAGCAGCGTAGGGGGGGATGGCAAAAACATTCAGTACTTC; CDR3 protein: CASSVGGDGKNIQYF
V gene: TRBV20-1; clone size: once; J gene: TRBJ2-2; D gene: -; CDR3 DNA: TGCAGTGCTGAAGGAACCAACACCGGGGAGCTGTTTTTT; CDR3 protein: CSAEGTNTGELFF
V gene: TRBV5-1; clone size: few; J gene: TRBJ2-5; D gene: TRBD2; CDR3 DNA: TGCGCCAGCAGGCTAGCGGCGCACGAGACCCAGTACTTC; CDR3 protein: CASRLAAHETQYF
V gene: TRBV7-2; clone size: many; J gene: TRBJ2-7; D gene: -; CDR3 DNA: TGTGCCAGCAGCTTAGTTGGGGGGCGCGGCACTTACCGCTACGAGCAGTACTTC; CDR3 protein: CASSLVGGRGTYRYEQYF
V gene: TRBV19; clone size: few; J gene: TRBJ2-1; D gene: -; CDR3 DNA: TGTGCCAGTAGTATCGAAGCCCCCGCGACATTCAATGAGCAGTTCTTC; CDR3 protein: CASSIEAPATFNEQFF
V gene: TRBV11-2; clone size: few; J gene: TRBJ1-6; D gene: -; CDR3 DNA: TGTGCCAGCAGCCCTTATGGGAGGGGAAGCTCCTATAATTCACCCCTCCACTTT; CDR3 protein: CASSPYGRGSSYNSPLHF
V gene: TRBV7-9; clone size: -; J gene: TRBJ1-4; D gene: -; CDR3 DNA: TGTGCCAGCAGAGGAGGGACGCAAGAAAAACTGTTTTTT; CDR3 protein: CASRGGTQEKLFF
V gene: TRBV28; clone size: -; J gene: TRBJ2-7; D gene: -; CDR3 DNA: TGTGCCAGCGGAACTCGGGGGGCGGGCTCCTACGAGCAGTACTTC; CDR3 protein: CASGTRGAGSYEQYF
V gene: TRBV9; clone size: few; J gene: TRBJ2-3; D gene: -; CDR3 DNA: TGTGCCAGCAGCGTAAATGCGGGAGATACGCAGTATTTT; CDR3 protein: CASSVNAGDTQYF
V gene: TRBV3-1; clone size: many; J gene: TRBJ2-5; D gene: -; CDR3 DNA: TGTGCCAGCAGCCAAGGGTCGGGTCACCAAGAGACCCAGTACTTC; CDR3 protein: CASSQGSGHQETQYF